This paragraph covers one T cell receptor (beta chain) sequence. Its antigen remains unidentified. Trimming took off 5 bases at V and 0 bases at J, with 17 bases between the two ends. CDR1 SGHVS and CDR2 FQNEAQ come from the germline V gene. The CDR3 is 17 residues long. This sample stems from a study of T cell responses to AZD1222 COVID-19 vaccine. The study, taken as a whole, reports: A mostly white British donor set with more females was recruited, and clonal diversity was possibly underestimated.

Data came from immunoSEQ multiplex PCR; TCRdb stores just in-frame clones and leaves some out. The sample includes some 94,000 clones, 89% of them seen just once. The chain carries TRBV7-8 and TRBJ1-5; no firm D call. Source: peripheral blood, taken 28 days after the second AZD1222 dose. The sequence was collected from an adult who received the AZD1222 COVID-19 vaccine. The CDR3 here is CASSGIPGSYSNQPQHF. CDR3 DNA sequence: TGTGCCAGCAGCGGGATACCGGGGTCTTATAGCAATCAGCCCCAGCATTTT.